These 4 T cell receptor beta chains share one sample of origin, sequenced in a study of radiation and T cells in renal cell carcinoma. Libraries were prepared by immunoSEQ multiplex PCR; TCRdb keeps only in-frame clonotypes and omits some of them. The data show approximately 140,000 clones, about 87% seen once. Time point defined: baseline pretreatment blood. The treatment: 15 Gy SBRT to primary tumor, nephrectomy 4 weeks later. The sequences come from blood, collected from a patient whose treatment included radiotherapy and nephrectomy. These receptors were collected from a woman in her seventies with renal cell carcinoma.

The V and J genes are TRBV5-1 and TRBJ2-2; D might be TRBD1 (5 bases). V was trimmed by 4 bases and J by 3 bases, leaving 13 bases between them. The CDR3 has 15 residues. Looked up from germline, CDR1 is SGHRS and CDR2 is YFSETQ. The DNA for the CDR3 is TGCGCCAGCAGCAGGGGTAGTAAGGACACCGGGGAGCTGTTTTTT. It encodes CASSRGSKDTGELFF.

J is TRBJ2-7 and V is TRBV4-3, with 13 bases that match TRBD2. The V and J ends lost 3 bases and 7 bases, in that order; junction bases with no gene match: 6. This CDR3 contains 15 residues. CDR1 is LGHNA and CDR2 is YSLEER in the germline V gene. CDR3 amino acids: CASSQELAGGREQYF. The CDR3, as DNA: TGCGCCAGCAGCCAGGAACTAGCGGGGGGGCGGGAGCAGTACTTC.

J is TRBJ2-2 and V is TRBV7-2; weak D call: TRBD1 (6 bases). Trimming stripped 4 bases from V and 4 bases from J, with 10 bases between. Germline lookup yields CDR1 SGHTA and CDR2 FQGNSA. The CDR3 is made up of 14 amino acids. The CDR3 sequence is CASSSGQITGELFF. In DNA form, the CDR3 reads TGTGCCAGCAGCTCCGGACAGATCACCGGGGAGCTGTTTTTT.

The genes are TRBV4-2 and TRBJ2-3; D is possibly TRBD2 (5 bases). CDR1 is LGHNA, CDR2 YNFKEQ, per germline. Between the trimmed V and J ends, which lost 0 bases and 4 bases, there was a span of 14 bases. This CDR3 spans 16 amino acids. Here the CDR3 reads CASSQDPAVGSDTQYF. In DNA, the CDR3 is TGTGCCAGCAGCCAAGACCCAGCGGTGGGTTCAGATACGCAGTATTTT.